This T cell receptor beta chain derives from a study of T cell repertoires in cytomegalovirus infection. On the study more broadly: Indications of both CMV infection and matching HLA type were provided by public TCR beta signatures.

Using its own MiXCR run on the reads, TCRdb lists one record per CDR3 protein. The profile shows some 180,000 distinct CDR3 sequences, roughly 15% of them singletons. Notes on the study in general: Based on cumulative public TCR beta family frequency, carriers of CMV plus the relevant HLA were identified. CMV-specific TCR beta clonotypes restricted by HLA-C were the ones dominating the ex vivo response.

The CDR3 is 14 residues long. Germline V gene lookup returns CDR1 SEHNR and CDR2 FQNEAQ (reference sequence). The junction had 9 bases not matched to a gene; V was cut back by 5 bases and J by 9 bases. A note on this clonotype: Its cognate antigen is unknown.

Source material: CD8+ T cells from PBMCs. This clonotype originated in a human donor in good health (CMV status not recorded). Some clones in this sample may be carry-over from other donors' samples. V usage is TRBV7-9 and J usage is TRBJ2-3; TRBD1 aligns across 9 bases. CDR3 nucleotide sequence: TGTGCCAGCAGCCGGGACAGGGTAGTGGGGACGCAGTATTTT. It specifies CASSRDRVVGTQYF. The full variable domain, with the rest looked up from reference TRBV7-9 and TRBJ2-3, is DTGVSQNPRHKITKRGQNVTFRCDPISEHNRLYWYRQTLGQGPEFLTYFQNEAQLEKSRLLSDRFSAERPKGSFSTLEIQRTEQGDSAMYLCASSRDRVVGTQYFGPGTRLTVL.